This TCR beta chain was sequenced in a study of T cell responses to AZD1222 COVID-19 vaccine (dated by TCRdb to the early 2020s). The study in broad terms: A total of just over 230 trial participants underwent TCR sequencing, of whom 207 received two doses of AZD1222 and around 25 received two doses of the MenACWY control vaccine. Trial participants were enrolled into age subgroups of 18-55, 56-69 and 70-plus years, which contained approximately 150, 28 and 58 TCR-sequenced participants, respectively.

The CDR3 regions of human TCRbeta chains were analyzed by immunosequencing. In the authors' own workflow: TCRs in the repertoires were compared against a reference library of SARS-CoV-2-specific TCRs that had been generated with the MIRA antigen-specificity platform. Breadth was defined as the fraction of unique TCRs that were SARS-CoV-2-associated. Depth was defined as the fraction of total T cells that were SARS-CoV-2-associated. Using the MIRA data, every spike-specific TCR was mapped to the spike region that the TCR reacted to and assigned to either a CD4 or a CD8 class. Log10-transformed breadth and depth values were compared by one-way ANOVA with Sidak's multiple comparisons tests. TCRdb stores this immuneACCESS table with in-frame sequences only. Part of the clones is absent; in the studies checked, under half of the shortfall reflects unresolved V genes, and no reason is known for the rest. V and J calls and clone size follow that table, whereas D and trimming were derived from the DNA. A total of 150,000 to 200,000 clones appear in this sample, about 90% of them only once. The ten largest clones capture approximately 6.3% of the sample.

The CDR3 contains 14 residues, cysteine and phenylalanine counted. The kept DNA is CDR3 alone, 42 bases in frame from the first base. V is reduced by 3 bases and J by 4 bases, leaving a spacing of 13 bases between them. CDR1 is given as SGHTA and CDR2 as FQGNSA, both from the germline V gene. With regard to this clone: No cognate antigen has been identified for it. No base quality information exists; no much larger clone differs at one position.

The sample's time point label, in plain terms: about 28 days (+/-7) after the second vaccine dose. AZD1222 recipients given second doses at about 4 weeks or at about 12 weeks were pooled, since spike-specific TCR depth and breadth were not found to differ between the two schedules. Vaccinee samples came from UK trials COV001 and COV002, including a single-blind randomized controlled phase 2/3 trial of AZD1222 (ChAdOx1 nCoV-19) in healthy adults. Trial participant PBMC samples were collected at day 0 and day 28 after the second dose for TCRbeta chain sequencing. Paper-wide results and their limitations: Vaccine-associated CD4 TCRs spanned the whole spike protein, with dominant responses in regions 160-218 and 743-854. After two AZD1222 doses, both the breadth and the depth of spike-specific TCRs were significantly higher than at day 0 and than in MenACWY recipients. Conclusions about previously exposed vaccinees are limited because only a handful of AZD1222 recipients were SARS-CoV-2 seropositive at baseline. Because no day 14 peak-response samples were available, repertoires were characterized only after the peak T cell response. In the small 56-69-year group, the increase in depth fell short of significance, most likely because of low power. Participants were mostly white British, with more females than males. The authors suggested clonal diversity may have been underestimated. Reportedly, almost half of the unique spike-specific TCRs recognized epitopes lying outside the regions that are mutated in the B.1.351 and B.1.1.7 variants.

The sequences come from peripheral blood, collected 28 days after the second AZD1222 dose. This sequence uses TRBV7-2 and TRBJ2-7; the D region possibly corresponds to TRBD1 (6 bases align). The receptor was derived from an adult who received the AZD1222 COVID-19 vaccine. Here is the DNA: TGTGCCAGCAGCTTGGACAGTCCTACGTACGAGCAGTACTTC. It encodes CASSLDSPTYEQYF. The CDR3 plus the reference TRBV7-2 and TRBJ2-7 genes for the other parts give the full variable domain: GAGVSQSPSNKVTEKGKDVELRCDPISGHTALYWYRQSLGQGLEFLIYFQGNSAPDKSGLPSDRFSAERTGGSVSTLTIQRTQQEDSAVYLCASSLDSPTYEQYFGPGTRLTVT.